Each of the 26 T cell receptor beta chains below was sequenced from the same sample in a study of blood T cell repertoires in COVID-19. Method: immunoSEQ multiplex PCR; TCRdb's copy keeps in-frame clones and lacks some. The sample carries approximately 110,000 clones, approximately 84% recorded once. The sample taken for sequencing was peripheral blood. The receptors were sampled from a man between 35 and 55 years old with acute or convalescent COVID-19.

Notes on this clone: The conserved phenylalanine or tryptophan normally closing the CDR3 is absent here, so this likely arose from a read error. The rearrangement joins TRBV6-5 to TRBJ1-2; 8 nucleotides align to TRBD1. The junction had 7 bases not matched to a gene; V was cut back by 6 bases and J by 7 bases. CDR1 and CDR2 from the germline V gene are MNHEY and SVGAGI. The CDR3 is 13 residues long. The CDR3 reads CASSETGAPGYTL. CDR3 nucleotides: TGTGCCAGCAGCGAGACAGGGGCTCCTGGCTACACCCTC.

The chain has TRBV29-1 and TRBJ2-1; D possibly corresponds to TRBD2 (5 bases). The CDR3 length is 11 residues. Trimming shortened V by 3 bases and J by 6 bases, and 6 bases separated the two germline ends. The germline V gene encodes CDR1 SQVTM and CDR2 ANQGSEA. The CDR3 DNA is TGCAGCGTTGATGAGGGCAATGAGCAGTTCTTC. Translated, it gives CSVDEGNEQFF.

The chain recombines TRBV12-5 with TRBJ2-5; maybe TRBD2 (6 bases). Per germline, CDR1 LGHNT and CDR2 FRNRAP. The V end was cut by 6 bases, the J end by 14 bases, with 19 bases between. The CDR3 runs to 12 residues. The CDR3 bases are TGTGCTAGTGGCCACAACCCGGGACTTATATACTTC. It codes for CASGHNPGLIYF.

The chain couples TRBV2 to TRBJ2-1, with D perhaps TRBD1 (5 bases). This CDR3 has 15 residues. Germline V lookup: CDR1 SNHLY, CDR2 FYNNEI. V gave up 5 bases and J gave up 5 bases, with 16 bases separating them. The CDR3 nucleotides read TGTGCCAGCAGTCCCCCCAGGGTCCAAAACAATGAGCAGTTCTTC. Protein: CASSPPRVQNNEQFF.

The chain recombines TRBV6-5 with TRBJ2-7; D is undetermined. Germline values: CDR1 MNHEY, CDR2 SVGAGI. V lost 4 bases and J 5 bases, leaving 12 bases between the germline ends. This CDR3 is built from 13 residues. DNA of the CDR3: TGTGCCAGCAGTTCCCCTATTTTCCACGAGCAGTACTTC. This codes for CASSSPIFHEQYF.

The chain carries TRBV2 and TRBJ1-3; 8 positions match TRBD1. This CDR3 contains 13 residues. The V segment lost 6 bases and the J segment 3 bases; nucleotides outside the gene matches: 1. Germline-derived CDR1 and CDR2 are SNHLY and FYNNEI. This chain's CDR3 is CASRGTGGNTIYF. CDR3 DNA sequence: TGTGCCAGCAGGGGGACAGGTGGAAACACCATATATTTT.

The gene calls are TRBV30 and TRBJ1-6; 10 nucleotides line up with TRBD1. The junction had 3 bases not matched to a gene; V was cut back by 1 base and J by 0 bases. CDR1 is GTSNPN, CDR2 SVGIG, per germline (reference sequence). This CDR3 comprises 17 residues. The CDR3 protein is CAWSGDRGSSYNSPLHF. In DNA form, the CDR3 reads TGTGCCTGGAGTGGGGACAGGGGAAGCTCCTATAATTCACCCCTCCACTTT.

This clone has more than one count but fewer than ten. V usage is TRBV5-1 and J usage is TRBJ2-2, with 8 bases matching TRBD1. Germline-derived CDR1 and CDR2 are SGHRS and YFSETQ. This CDR3 region has 14 residues. J lost 6 bases, V lost 0 bases, and 1 base had no gene match. Here the CDR3 reads CASSLEQGAGELFF. CDR3 sequence (DNA): TGCGCCAGCAGCTTGGAACAGGGGGCCGGGGAGCTGTTTTTT.

The chain has TRBV19 and TRBJ2-1, with TRBD2 as a possible D gene (5 bases). CDR1 LNHDA and CDR2 SQIVND come from the germline V gene (reference sequence). The CDR3 has 11 amino acids. Trimming cost V 9 bases and J 9 bases, with 12 bases left between them. DNA for the CDR3: TGTGCCAGCCAGGATGCGGGTGAGCAGTTCTTC. Protein product: CASQDAGEQFF.

The gene calls are TRBV15 and TRBJ2-3, with D unresolved. V lost 5 bases, J lost 2 bases, and 11 bases lay in between. Germline V gene data show CDR1 as LNHNV and CDR2 as YYDKDF (reference sequence). The CDR3 has 14 amino acids. The CDR3 bases are TGTGCCACCAGCGTCTACCCCTCCACAGATACGCAGTATTTT. This encodes CATSVYPSTDTQYF.

The rearrangement uses TRBV9 and TRBJ1-2; 9 positions match TRBD1. V gave up 3 bases and J gave up 6 bases; unmatched junction bases: 6. Germline V gene sequence: CDR1 SGDLS, CDR2 YYNGEE. This CDR3 region has 14 residues. The CDR3 is CASSARDREDGYTF. For the CDR3, the DNA is TGTGCCAGCAGCGCCAGGGACAGGGAGGATGGCTACACCTTC.

The chain combines TRBV18 with TRBJ2-7; the match to TRBD1 covers 9 bases. CDR1 KGHSH and CDR2 LQKENI come from the germline V gene. The CDR3 runs to 14 residues. V trimming: 3 bases; J trimming: 4 bases; junction bases outside the gene matches: 4. The CDR3 loop reads CASSPGQGKYEQYF. CDR3 DNA: TGTGCCAGCTCACCGGGACAGGGAAAGTACGAGCAGTACTTC.

The DNA for the CDR3 is TGTGCCAGTAGTATTGGGGGGACAGGGGACGAAAAACTGTTTTTT. Encoded protein: CASSIGGTGDEKLFF. J is TRBJ1-4 and V is TRBV19, with 10 bases identical to TRBD1. This CDR3 has 15 amino acids. Germline V lookup: CDR1 LNHDA, CDR2 SQIVND (reference sequence). The trim removed 3 bases at V and 8 bases at J, leaving 6 bases unmatched.

This clone was seen only once. The rearrangement uses TRBV7-3 and TRBJ2-5; D possibly corresponds to TRBD2 (5 bases). With 5 bases removed from V and 5 bases from J, the gap between germline ends came to 15 bases. Germline V gives CDR1 SGHTA, CDR2 FQGTGA. The CDR3 is made up of 14 amino acids. In DNA, the CDR3 is TGTGCCAGCAGCCCCCAGTCGACGGGGGAGACCCAGTACTTC. Translating it yields CASSPQSTGETQYF.

The chain couples TRBV9 to TRBJ1-6, with TRBD1 matching over 7 bases. This CDR3 has 17 residues. Germline V gene data show CDR1 as SGDLS and CDR2 as YYNGEE. The V and J ends lost 3 bases and 0 bases, in that order; junction bases with no gene match: 6. The CDR3 DNA reads as TGTGCCAGCAGCGAGAGGGACAGAAGCTCCTATAATTCACCCCTCCACTTT. This sequence encodes CASSERDRSSYNSPLHF.

The chain joins TRBV24-1 to TRBJ2-6, with D possibly matching TRBD1 (5 bases). Trimming took 3 bases from V and 4 from J, leaving 12 bases between them. There are 16 residues in the CDR3. Germline V lookup: CDR1 KGHDR, CDR2 SFDVKD. The CDR3 region has the DNA TGTGCCACCAGTGATACAGGAGTCTCAGGGGCCAACGTCCTGACTTTC. Its protein is CATSDTGVSGANVLTF.

The chain recombines TRBV4-3 with TRBJ1-1; D gene unclear. This CDR3 is 15 amino acids long. The germline V and J ends were trimmed by 0 bases and 0 bases, with 8 bases remaining between them. CDR1 is LGHNA, CDR2 YSLEER, per germline. In DNA form, the CDR3 reads TGCGCCAGCAGCCAAGATTCAGGCTTGAACACTGAAGCTTTCTTT. This gives the protein CASSQDSGLNTEAFF.

The chain is built from TRBV6-2 or TRBV6-3 and TRBJ2-1; D uncertain. The CDR3 contains 13 residues. Between the trimmed V and J ends, which lost 0 bases and 13 bases, there was a span of 13 bases. Germline V lookup: CDR1 MNHEY, CDR2 SVGEGT. CDR3 sequence (DNA): TGTGCCAGCAGTTACTCGATGTGGAGACCCCAGTTCTTC. This encodes CASSYSMWRPQFF.

V is TRBV4-3 and J is TRBJ2-5; 10 bases are a match to TRBD2. Per germline, CDR1 LGHNA and CDR2 YSLEER. The CDR3 sequence is 16 residues long. V gave up 4 bases and J gave up 1 base; unmatched junction bases: 6. This chain's CDR3 is CASSRISGGPQETQYF. Written as DNA, the CDR3 is TGCGCCAGCAGCCGGATTAGCGGGGGGCCCCAAGAGACCCAGTACTTC.

The chain links TRBV5-4 to TRBJ2-2; 7 positions match TRBD2. The V gene's germline CDR1 is SGHNT and CDR2 YYREEE (reference sequence). After removal of 2 bases from V and 6 bases from J, the junction contained 7 bases not matched to a gene. The CDR3 is made up of 15 amino acids. DNA for the CDR3: TGTGCCAGCAGCTTTGGTCGGGGGGATGCCGGGGAGCTGTTTTTT. Encoded protein: CASSFGRGDAGELFF.

The rearrangement uses TRBV18 and TRBJ1-2; D may be TRBD1 (6 bases). Germline V gene lookup returns CDR1 KGHSH and CDR2 LQKENI. The CDR3 covers 15 residues. V lost 2 bases, J lost 2 bases, and 12 bases lay in between. The chain's CDR3 is CASSPGPGDNYGYTF. CDR3 sequence (DNA): TGTGCCAGCTCACCAGGGCCAGGGGACAACTATGGCTACACCTTC.

This clone has only a few counts. The rearrangement joins TRBV19 to TRBJ2-7; D is unclear. This CDR3 spans 14 amino acids. Looked up from germline, CDR1 is LNHDA and CDR2 is SQIVND (reference sequence). With 5 bases removed from V and 0 bases from J, the gap between germline ends came to 11 bases. Here the CDR3 reads CASSVLGSSYEQYF. The DNA for the CDR3 is TGTGCCAGTAGTGTTCTCGGTAGCTCCTACGAGCAGTACTTC.

This clone was recorded once. The chain couples TRBV6-1 to TRBJ2-3; a weak D match, TRBD2 (6 bases). Germline CDR1 and CDR2: MNHNS and SASEGT. The CDR3 totals 14 residues. Trimming removed 2 bases from V and 5 bases from J, with 11 bases in between. CDR3 loop: CASSESQGLDTQYF. DNA for the CDR3: TGTGCCAGCAGTGAATCGCAGGGACTAGATACGCAGTATTTT.

This clone was seen a handful of times. The chain recombines TRBV6-5 with TRBJ2-3; D may be TRBD2 (6 bases). The CDR3 is 14 amino acids. V was shortened by 6 bases and J by 2 bases, with 12 bases between the two germline ends. Germline assignment: CDR1 MNHEY and CDR2 SVGAGI. Here the CDR3 reads CASRTGTDTDTQYF. For the CDR3, the DNA is TGTGCCAGCAGGACCGGGACTGACACAGATACGCAGTATTTT.

This clone was seen just once. Other DNA sequences in the same sample also yield this CDR3. The chain couples TRBV30 to TRBJ2-5, with TRBD1 identical over 8 bases. Germline assignment: CDR1 GTSNPN and CDR2 SVGIG (reference sequence). V dropped 5 bases and J dropped 5; count of bases not matched to a gene: 7. The CDR3 sequence is 13 residues long. Here the CDR3 DNA reads TGTGCCTGGGCTCGGGACAGGAGGGAGACCCAGTACTTC. As protein: CAWARDRRETQYF.

The rearrangement links TRBV4-1 to TRBJ1-2, with D maybe TRBD1 (6 bases). Germline assignment: CDR1 MGHRA and CDR2 YSYEKL. Between the trimmed V and J ends, which lost 1 base and 4 bases, there was a span of 16 bases. The CDR3 loop spans 16 amino acids. CDR3 residues: CASSQGLLGRGYGYTF. For the CDR3, the DNA is TGCGCCAGCAGCCAAGGGCTGTTGGGCAGGGGCTATGGCTACACCTTC.